Sequencing of this T cell receptor beta chain was carried out in a study of blood T cells in healthy people across ages. Notes on the study in general: The recorded TCR beta diversity per million T cells decreased in a roughly linear manner with age. Whereas aged donors had fewer naive CD4+ cells, long-lived donors had more of them and higher diversity.

A J-beta primer mix and a sample-barcoded 5' primer were used in a second PCR of roughly 6 to 11 cycles. The template-switch adaptor was a 5' adaptor with 12 random nucleotides. It tagged each cDNA molecule. Sequencing recovered at least 3 million CDR3-containing paired-end reads from each sample. A single record per CDR3 protein comes from TCRdb applying MiXCR to the 5' RACE reads. The profile shows more than 1.4 million distinct CDR3 sequences, 42% of them singletons. Turning to this clonotype: Antigen specificity is unknown.

This TCR was sampled from a woman younger than 30 in good health. Sequenced sample: blood.

The CDR3 sequence: CAISKRENEQFF. For the CDR3, the DNA is TGTGCCATCAGCAAGCGGGAGAATGAGCAGTTCTTC. This chain links TRBV10-3 with TRBJ2-1; 8 nucleotides line up with TRBD2. In germline, CDR1 is ENHRY, CDR2 SYGVKD. The ends lost 6 bases at V and 7 bases at J; junction bases unmatched: 2. CDR3 length equals 12 residues.